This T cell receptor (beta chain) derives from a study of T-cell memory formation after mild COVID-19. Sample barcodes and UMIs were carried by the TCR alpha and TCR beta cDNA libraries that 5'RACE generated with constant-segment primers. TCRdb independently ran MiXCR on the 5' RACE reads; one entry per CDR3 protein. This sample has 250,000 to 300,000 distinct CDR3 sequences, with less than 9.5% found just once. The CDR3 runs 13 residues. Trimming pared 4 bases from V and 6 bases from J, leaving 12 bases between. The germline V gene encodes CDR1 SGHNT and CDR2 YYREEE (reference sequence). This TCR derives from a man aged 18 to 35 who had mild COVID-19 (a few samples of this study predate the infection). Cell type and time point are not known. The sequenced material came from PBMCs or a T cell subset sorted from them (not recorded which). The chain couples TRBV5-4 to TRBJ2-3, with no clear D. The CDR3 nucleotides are TGTGCCAGCAGCCCCGGACCTTCGGATACGCAGTATTTT. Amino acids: CASSPGPSDTQYF.